The 3 T cell receptor beta chains below all came from one sample that was sequenced in a study of shared clonotypes between healthy human individuals. Data came from immunoSEQ multiplex PCR; TCRdb stores just in-frame clones and leaves some out. The profile shows 780,000 or so clones, just under 75% of them singletons. The specimen sequenced was memory CD4+ T cells sorted from blood. As for subset: CD45RA-negative fraction. The origin of the receptors is a woman aged 25 to 39 in good health.

The J gene is TRBJ2-1, the V gene TRBV11-2; 7 bases fit TRBD2. CDR1 SGHAT and CDR2 FQNNGV come from the germline V gene. Losses at the gene ends were 3 bases for V and 9 bases for J; bases not matched to a gene: 11. The CDR3 has 15 residues. CDR3 coding DNA: TGTGCCAGCAGCTTGGCTAGACTAGCTCTAGGTGAGCAGTTCTTC. It codes for CASSLARLALGEQFF.

This chain uses TRBV25-1 with TRBJ1-2; D perhaps matches TRBD1 (5 bases). Looked up from germline, CDR1 is MGHDK and CDR2 is SYGVNS. Deletions cut 2 bases from V and 4 bases from J, with 8 bases between. This CDR3 comprises 13 residues. CDR3 loop: CASSEQGPYGYTF. CDR3 DNA sequence: TGTGCCAGCAGTGAACAGGGACCCTATGGCTACACCTTC.

The chain recombines TRBV6-1 with TRBJ1-4, with D perhaps TRBD1 (6 bases). Looked up from germline, CDR1 is MNHNS and CDR2 is SASEGT. CDR3 size: 12 residues. The V gene lost 8 bases and the J gene lost 7 bases, with 11 bases spanning the gap. The DNA of the CDR3 is TGTGCCAGCTTGCTCAGGGGTGAAAAACTGTTTTTT. It is translated as CASLLRGEKLFF.